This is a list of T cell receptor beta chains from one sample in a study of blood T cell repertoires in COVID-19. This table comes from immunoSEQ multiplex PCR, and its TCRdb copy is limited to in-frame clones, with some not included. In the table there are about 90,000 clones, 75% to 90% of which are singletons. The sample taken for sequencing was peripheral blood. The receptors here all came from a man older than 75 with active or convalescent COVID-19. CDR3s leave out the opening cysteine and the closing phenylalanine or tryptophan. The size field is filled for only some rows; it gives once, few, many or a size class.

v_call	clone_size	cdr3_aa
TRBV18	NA	ASSPPTTANYGYT
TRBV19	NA	ASRRQGTDTQY
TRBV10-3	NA	AISGSPPNSQIWAGYT
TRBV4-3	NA	ASSLSVPGGAVRDEQF
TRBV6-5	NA	ASSSDLREPQH
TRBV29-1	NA	SARGDSQSNYGYT
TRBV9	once	ASSVGRSTDTQY
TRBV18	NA	ASSPANSGEQF
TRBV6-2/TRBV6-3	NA	ASSYLRRGPKDTQY
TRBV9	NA	ASSVVGTSGRNEQF
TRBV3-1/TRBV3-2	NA	ASRRLAGGHETQY
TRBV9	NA	ASSAAMTSGRETQY
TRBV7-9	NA	ASTMGDSRQETQY
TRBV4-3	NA	ASSQDISGYEQY
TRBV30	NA	ACWDRMNTEAF
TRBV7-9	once	ASSLGNSANTEAF
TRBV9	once	ASTRDTDTQY
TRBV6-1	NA	ASSEPVNSGNTIY
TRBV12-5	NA	ASGWIRDTYSNQPQH
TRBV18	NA	ASSPPGGTKNIQY
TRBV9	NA	ASSVDHLARNTQY
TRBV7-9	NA	ASSLGQAGAEAF
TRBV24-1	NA	ATSDRYEQF
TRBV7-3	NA	ASSFDRVGTGELF
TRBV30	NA	AWTGWYGYT
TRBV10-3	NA	AISEWGLAGRKDNEQF
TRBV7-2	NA	ASSKMGQGGQEQF
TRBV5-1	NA	ASSLATGANYGYT
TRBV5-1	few	ASSLDRGGRDTIY
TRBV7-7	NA	ASSLRAGTGNTGELF
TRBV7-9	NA	ASSLGTGVWYEQY
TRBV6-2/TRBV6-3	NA	ASSYASGRAEYEQY
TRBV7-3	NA	ASSLNPLAGGTQY
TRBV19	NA	ASSTVGANGEQY
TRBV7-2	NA	ASSPPNSPLH
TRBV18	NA	ASSPGTAPPEAF
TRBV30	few	AWSTLTGGSEAF
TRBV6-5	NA	ASIKTVTDTQY
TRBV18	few	ASSTGTGGTGNTIY